A selection of T cell receptor beta chains follows, all from one sample in a study of PD-L1 blockade in urothelial cancer. Repertoires were generated with immunoSEQ multiplex PCR, while TCRdb's copy carries only in-frame clones and drops some. The table records 100,000 or so clones, about 91% of them present only once. Sequenced here: PBMCs, sampled around atezolizumab (anti-PD-L1) treatment. The source is an elderly woman with urothelial cancer. CDR3s include the opening cysteine and the closing phenylalanine or tryptophan. A D gene is named only where the DNA matches it firmly. Clone size, where shown, is once, few, many, or a class for clones that have expanded.

V: TRBV19; size: NA; D: TRBD1; length: 17; J: TRBJ1-4; DNA: TGTGCCAGTAGTAGAAGACAGGGGGTGTCCTCTAATGAAAAACTGTTTTTT; CDR3: CASSRRQGVSSNEKLFF
V: TRBV19; size: few; D: TRBD1; length: 17; J: TRBJ1-1; DNA: TGTGCCAGTAGTATTCTGGCAGGGGGCGGAGGGGGCACTGAAGCTTTCTTT; CDR3: CASSILAGGGGGTEAFF
V: TRBV29-1; size: NA; D: NA; length: 13; J: TRBJ2-7; DNA: TGCAGCGTTGTCAGGAGCGGGTTCTACGAGCAGTACTTC; CDR3: CSVVRSGFYEQYF
V: TRBV28; size: NA; D: NA; length: 14; J: TRBJ2-7; DNA: TGTGCCAGCACCAGCACTAGCCGAACCTACGAGCAGTACTTC; CDR3: CASTSTSRTYEQYF
V: TRBV5-1; size: once; D: NA; length: 15; J: TRBJ2-2; DNA: TGCGCCAGCAGCCCGGGCGGGGCGAACACCGGGGAGCTGTTTTTT; CDR3: CASSPGGANTGELFF
V: TRBV5-1; size: NA; D: NA; length: 14; J: TRBJ1-3; DNA: TGCGCCAGCAGCTCACAGGGAGCTGGAAACACCATATATTTT; CDR3: CASSSQGAGNTIYF
V: TRBV11-2; size: NA; D: NA; length: 14; J: TRBJ2-2; DNA: TGTGCCAGCAGTCCCCCCCGGGACACCGGGGAGCTGTTTTTT; CDR3: CASSPPRDTGELFF
V: TRBV27; size: NA; D: TRBD2; length: 16; J: TRBJ2-2; DNA: TGTGCCAGCAGTTTATATCTAGCGGGAGGAACCGGGGAGCTGTTTTTT; CDR3: CASSLYLAGGTGELFF
V: TRBV5-1; size: NA; D: NA; length: 13; J: TRBJ2-7; DNA: TGCGCCAGCAGCTTAGACAGGAGCTACGAGCAGTACTTC; CDR3: CASSLDRSYEQYF
V: TRBV5-4; size: NA; D: TRBD1; length: 16; J: TRBJ2-2; DNA: TGTGCCAGCAGCTTGGGGACAGGGGGCGCGACCGGGGAGCTGTTTTTT; CDR3: CASSLGTGGATGELFF
V: TRBV5-1; size: NA; D: NA; length: 14; J: TRBJ1-1; DNA: TGCGCCAGCAATCAGGGGTCGGGGAGCACTGAAGCTTTCTTT; CDR3: CASNQGSGSTEAFF
V: TRBV10-3; size: NA; D: TRBD2; length: 16; J: TRBJ2-3; DNA: TGTGCCATCAGTGAGTCCTTCGGGGGAGGGTCAGATACGCAGTATTTT; CDR3: CAISESFGGGSDTQYF
V: TRBV30; size: once; D: TRBD1; length: 17; J: TRBJ1-5; DNA: TGTGCCTGGAGTGTGTTCGGCTCAACAGGGGGAAATCAGCCCCAGCATTTT; CDR3: CAWSVFGSTGGNQPQHF
V: TRBV5-1; size: NA; D: NA; length: 15; J: TRBJ2-1; DNA: TGCGCCAGCAGCTTAGTAGCGGAGACATACAATGAGCAGTTCTTC; CDR3: CASSLVAETYNEQFF
V: TRBV6-4; size: few; D: TRBD1; length: 13; J: TRBJ1-2; DNA: TGTGCCAGCAAGGGACAGCCCTTGGGTGGCTACACCTTC; CDR3: CASKGQPLGGYTF
V: TRBV5-8; size: NA; D: TRBD1; length: 15; J: TRBJ2-1; DNA: TGTGCCAGCAGCTTGGGGCAGGGGGCTAGCAATGAGCAGTTCTTC; CDR3: CASSLGQGASNEQFF
V: TRBV7-8; size: NA; D: TRBD1; length: 15; J: TRBJ2-6; DNA: TGTGCCAGCAGCTTACAGGGGGCCGGGGCCAACGTCCTGACTTTC; CDR3: CASSLQGAGANVLTF
V: TRBV5-1; size: NA; D: NA; length: 15; J: TRBJ1-1; DNA: TGCGCCAGCAGCCCGGTAGCTGGAAGAGGCACTGAAGCTTTCTTT; CDR3: CASSPVAGRGTEAFF
V: TRBV10-1; size: NA; D: NA; length: 17; J: TRBJ1-3; DNA: TGCGCCAGCTATTTTATCCAGCCCAGGGTATCTGGAAACACCATATATTTT; CDR3: CASYFIQPRVSGNTIYF
V: TRBV18; size: NA; D: NA; length: 12; J: TRBJ1-2; DNA: TGTGCCAGCTCATCGACGGGAGACGGCTACACCTTC; CDR3: CASSSTGDGYTF
V: TRBV2; size: NA; D: TRBD1; length: 14; J: TRBJ2-7; DNA: TGTGCCAGCAGCAACAGGGGTCGGTCCTACGAGCAGTACTTC; CDR3: CASSNRGRSYEQYF
V: TRBV7-9; size: NA; D: TRBD1; length: 15; J: TRBJ1-2; DNA: TGTGCCAGCAGCTTAGCGGGACAGGGTAGCTATGGCTACACCTTC; CDR3: CASSLAGQGSYGYTF
V: TRBV5-1; size: NA; D: TRBD2; length: 15; J: TRBJ2-7; DNA: TGCGCCAGCAGCCCCACTAGCGGGAGTAACCACGAGCAGTACTTC; CDR3: CASSPTSGSNHEQYF
V: TRBV6-6; size: NA; D: TRBD2; length: 15; J: TRBJ2-1; DNA: TGTGCCAGCAGTTCGTTCTCGGGAGGGACCGATGAGCAGTTCTTC; CDR3: CASSSFSGGTDEQFF
V: TRBV2; size: NA; D: NA; length: 15; J: TRBJ2-3; DNA: TGTGCCAGCAGTGAGGAGGGAAGGGGACCAGATACGCAGTATTTT; CDR3: CASSEEGRGPDTQYF
V: TRBV9; size: NA; D: NA; length: 15; J: TRBJ2-7; DNA: TGTGCCAGCAGCGTGTCGGGGTCCTTATACTACGAGCAGTACTTC; CDR3: CASSVSGSLYYEQYF
V: TRBV9; size: NA; D: TRBD2; length: 16; J: TRBJ2-2; DNA: TGTGCCAGCAGCTTTGGGACTAGCGGGTACACCGGGGAGCTGTTTTTT; CDR3: CASSFGTSGYTGELFF
V: TRBV30; size: NA; D: NA; length: 12; J: TRBJ1-2; DNA: TGTGCCTGGAGTTTGGGAGGGTATGGCTACACCTTC; CDR3: CAWSLGGYGYTF
V: TRBV15; size: NA; D: NA; length: 15; J: TRBJ2-7; DNA: TGTGCCACCAGCAGACACGTCGACACTAGCTACGAGCAGTACTTC; CDR3: CATSRHVDTSYEQYF
V: TRBV28; size: NA; D: NA; length: 14; J: TRBJ1-1; DNA: TGTGCCAGCAGTTTACTCAGGGCGGGAGGTGAAGCTTTCTTT; CDR3: CASSLLRAGGEAFF
V: TRBV2; size: NA; D: NA; length: 14; J: TRBJ2-1; DNA: TGTGCCACCCGAGATGACAACTCCTACAATGAGCAGTTCTTC; CDR3: CATRDDNSYNEQFF
V: TRBV19; size: NA; D: NA; length: 14; J: TRBJ1-5; DNA: TGTGCCAGTAGTATAGATGCGGGGAATCAGCCCCAGCATTTT; CDR3: CASSIDAGNQPQHF
V: TRBV27; size: NA; D: NA; length: 13; J: TRBJ2-7; DNA: TGTGCCAGCAGTCTAGGACAGAGCTACGAGCAGTACTTC; CDR3: CASSLGQSYEQYF
V: TRBV7-9; size: few; D: NA; length: 12; J: TRBJ1-1; DNA: TGTGCCAGCAGCTACAGGGCCACTGAAGCTTTCTTT; CDR3: CASSYRATEAFF
V: TRBV7-9; size: NA; D: TRBD1; length: 18; J: TRBJ1-2; DNA: TGTGCCAGCAGCGCCGATTTACCGGGACAGGGGGCAGACTATGGCTACACCTTC; CDR3: CASSADLPGQGADYGYTF
V: TRBV18; size: once; D: TRBD1; length: 16; J: TRBJ2-3; DNA: TGTGCCAGCTCACTCAGACAGGGGCGAACCACAGATACGCAGTATTTT; CDR3: CASSLRQGRTTDTQYF
V: TRBV28; size: NA; D: NA; length: 13; J: TRBJ2-2; DNA: TGTGCCAGCAGATTAACAGGGTCCGGGGAGCTGTTTTTT; CDR3: CASRLTGSGELFF
V: TRBV2; size: NA; D: NA; length: 15; J: TRBJ2-7; DNA: TGTGCCAGCAGGTATGCGGGACTCGGTTCCTACGAGCAGTACTTC; CDR3: CASRYAGLGSYEQYF
V: TRBV30; size: NA; D: NA; length: 16; J: TRBJ1-2; DNA: TGTGCCTACAAGGAGGCAGGGAGTTACTTTGGGGGGGGCTACACCTTC; CDR3: CAYKEAGSYFGGGYTF
V: TRBV18; size: NA; D: TRBD2; length: 19; J: TRBJ2-1; DNA: TGTGCCAGCTCACCATGGGGGGGAAACAAACCTCAGGCGGTCAATGAGCAGTTCTTC; CDR3: CASSPWGGNKPQAVNEQFF
V: TRBV29-1; size: NA; D: TRBD1; length: 13; J: TRBJ1-4; DNA: TGCAGCGTGGAGACAGGGAGAGGAGAAAAACTGTTTTTT; CDR3: CSVETGRGEKLFF
V: TRBV10-3; size: NA; D: NA; length: 12; J: TRBJ1-1; DNA: TGTGCCATCAGTGTGACCCAGGTCGAAGCTTTCTTT; CDR3: CAISVTQVEAFF